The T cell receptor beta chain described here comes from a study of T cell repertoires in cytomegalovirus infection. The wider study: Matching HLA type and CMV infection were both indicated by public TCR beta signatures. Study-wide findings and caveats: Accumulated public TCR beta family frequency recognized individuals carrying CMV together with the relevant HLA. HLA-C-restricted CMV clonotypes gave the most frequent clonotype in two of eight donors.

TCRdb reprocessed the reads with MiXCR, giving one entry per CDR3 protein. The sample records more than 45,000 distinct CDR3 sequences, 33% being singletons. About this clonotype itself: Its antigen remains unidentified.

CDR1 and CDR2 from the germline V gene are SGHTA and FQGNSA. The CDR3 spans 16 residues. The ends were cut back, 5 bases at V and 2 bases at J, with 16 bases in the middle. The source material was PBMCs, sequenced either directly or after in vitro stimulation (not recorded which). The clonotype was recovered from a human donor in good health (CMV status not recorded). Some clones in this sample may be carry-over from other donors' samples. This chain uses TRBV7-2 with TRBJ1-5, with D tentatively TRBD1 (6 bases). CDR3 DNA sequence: TGTGCCAGCAGCCCACTCGGGGGGCAGGGCAATCAGCCCCAGCATTTT. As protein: CASSPLGGQGNQPQHF.